This TCR beta chain was captured in a study of blood T cell repertoires in COVID-19 (TCRdb year 2020). Regarding the research as a whole: Collaborator samples came from the United States, Italy and Spain and covered acute and convalescent phases of COVID-19. The material from the prospective study consisted of cDNA or gDNA derived from T cells, B-cell-depleted T cells, or PBMCs. The dataset comprised deeply sampled blood TCRbeta repertoires from subjects exposed to, actively infected with, or recovered from COVID-19. A freely available public database, intended as a resource for researchers studying the immune response to SARS-CoV-2, is where the repertoires were released. Samples came from the ongoing ImmuneRACE study (first 160 participants) plus 1,254 subjects from 6 global collaborators. A de-identified subject ID, COVID-19 status, age in years and sex were almost always included in the sample metadata. Where available, HLA class I and class II types were obtained from metadata supplied by the sample provider rather than from assay-based typing.

Collaborating institutions collected whole blood in K2EDTA tubes following their own protocols. For TCRbeta analysis, collaborators shipped samples in one of three forms: frozen whole blood, isolated PBMCs, or DNA extracted from either of those sample types. TCRbeta CDR3 regions were amplified from genomic DNA by means of the immunoSEQ Assay, a bias-controlled multiplex PCR. The authors' pipeline ran thus. The number of nucleated cells in each sample was estimated from the amplification of reference gene primers within the assay. Sequence reads were collapsed and filtered to measure the absolute abundance of every unique TCRbeta CDR3 rearrangement. For each sample, productive Simpson clonality was calculated by taking the square root of Simpson's diversity index across productive rearrangements. TCRdb took over this immuneACCESS table, retaining in-frame rearrangements with V and J assigned. Such tables are incomplete; in checked studies, under half of the missing clones stem from an unresolved V gene, and the remainder is unexplained. V and J calls and clone size come straight from that table; D and trimming were deduced from the DNA. The sample table shows about 50,000 clones, and 85% to 90% are seen once. The ten largest clones represent 27% of the sample.

Overall study results and their limits: Clinical and demographic metadata were provided uncurated, with the amount varying by source and participant.

Of note for this clone: No antigen is known for it. No much larger clone exists at a distance of one base, and base qualities are not known.

CDR1 and CDR2, per the germline V gene (reference sequence), are MNHEY and SMNVEV. A distance of 11 bases separates the germline ends of V and J, which lose 0 bases and 0 bases respectively. The CDR3 sequence holds 16 residues, the cysteine and phenylalanine included. Just the 48-base CDR3 DNA is kept, in frame starting at base 1. The V and J segments used are TRBV27 and TRBJ1-1; TRBD1 is perhaps the D gene, given 6 matching bases. This receptor was identified in a human donor in a cohort sampled during active COVID-19. The sequencing sample was made of peripheral blood. The DNA sequence is as follows: TGTGCCAGCAGTTTATCTAGACAGGCTATGAACACTGAAGCTTTCTTT. It encodes CASSLSRQAMNTEAFF.